What follows is one T cell receptor beta chain and its context. Its specific antigen is unknown. No per-base quality is available; no much larger clone lies one base away. The 39 donors, aged roughly 6 to 95 years, were systemically healthy Caucasian individuals from Russia. About 10 milliliters of peripheral blood were drawn from each donor into EDTA-treated Vacutainer tubes. Ficoll-Paque density-gradient centrifugation was used to isolate PBMCs, with at least 6 million per sample. Total RNA was extracted from PBMCs with Trizol reagent, with at least 5 micrograms obtained per sample. For every donor, an aliquot of PBMCs went through flow cytometry to measure the percentages of naive CD45RAhigh/CD27high T cells. The entry originates in a study of blood T cells in healthy people across ages (dated by TCRdb to the mid-2010s). For context, the study as a whole: Template switching captured roughly one uniquely barcoded TCR beta cDNA molecule per two T cells in model experiments. Using deep sequencing normalized with unique cDNA molecular identifiers, the study measured how TCR beta repertoire diversity changes with age. Four age groups were formed from the donors: young (average approximately 17 years), middle-aged (just under 40), aged (62) and long-lived (less than 85). To avoid experimental bias, donors of different ages were spread randomly across the sequencing lanes. Using the same blood draw, the study looked at two additional independent replicas of 1 million unique cDNA reads for two donors, one aged 18 to 29 and the other aged 80 or older.

The full study reports these points: Compared with the aged group, more naive CD4+ T cells, fewer expanded clones and increased TCR diversity were shown by the long-lived group, suggesting age selection. Total diversity estimates from one million sequenced T cells were considered lower bounds and underestimates. Bulk unsorted PBMC profiling prevented conclusive comparison of naive and antigen-experienced compartments. The percentage of naive T cells measured by flow cytometry correlated strongly with observed TCR beta diversity. As age increased, observed TCR beta diversity per million T cells dropped in a roughly linear way, and a significant reduction was already evident by age 40. The CMV infection status of donors was not known, potentially confounding age-related changes in expanded clonotypes.

Library generation was performed with 5' RACE. The listed sequencing device is Illumina HiSeq 2500. A second about 7 to 12 cycle PCR used a sample-barcoded 5' primer and a J-beta primer mix. A template-switch 5' adaptor carrying 12 random nucleotides introduced a unique molecular identifier onto each TCR beta cDNA molecule. Each sample yielded at least 2.5 million CDR3-containing paired-end reads. The Mint cDNA synthesis kit, primed by a TRBC-specific oligonucleotide, was used to synthesize first-strand cDNA from all RNA. All cDNA was treated with uracil-DNA glycosylase and then went through a first 18-cycle PCR with the universal primers M1SS and BC2_uni_R. As for the original processing: Each sample was normalized by randomly selecting 1 million high-quality reads, each carrying a distinct molecular identifier. Instead of being binned into consensus sequences, reads that shared molecular identifiers were thrown out. MiTCR, set to a Q25 quality threshold and the strictest error-elimination algorithm, was used for CDR3 identification, clonotype clustering and error correction. A nonparametric unseen species model with Euler transformation was used to estimate a lower bound on total TCR beta diversity. The public reads were reprocessed in TCRdb via fastp at Q25 and MiXCR, keeping in-frame beta chains. Entries that share a CDR3 protein sequence are merged under the most common genes and DNA. TCRdb assigned the V and J calls; the authors' analysis was not used. For this sample there are about 770,000 distinct CDR3 sequences; around 45% appear just once. The ten largest make up under 20% of the sample.

Sequencing was performed on blood. This clonotype originated in a man aged 55 to 70 in good health.

The CDR3 region reads CASSQFLPRAGGNEQFF. The DNA reads TGTGCCAGCAGCCAATTCCTCCCCCGCGCAGGGGGCAATGAGCAGTTCTTC. The rearrangement combines TRBV3-1 with TRBJ2-1, with TRBD1 matching 7 junction bases. Here V drops 2 bases and J drops 6 bases, and the junction holds 13 bases not matched to any gene. Via the germline V gene (reference sequence), CDR1 is LGHDT and CDR2 YNNKEL. The CDR3 covers 17 residues, taking in both the cysteine and the phenylalanine. The only DNA kept is the CDR3, 51 bases in frame from the first base.